These T cell receptor beta chains were read from a single sample in a study of blood T cell repertoires in COVID-19. Profiled with immunoSEQ multiplex PCR; TCRdb holds only in-frame clones, not every one. In the table there are roughly 260,000 clones, 70% to 85% of which are singletons. Material: peripheral blood. The receptors originated from a woman older than 75 with active or convalescent COVID-19. Both conserved end residues are part of each CDR3. A D gene is named only where the DNA matches it firmly. Size tells how often a clone was seen (once, few, many) or the class of an expanded clone, and some rows leave it out.

d_call: NA
j_call: TRBJ2-5
v_call: TRBV3-1/TRBV3-2
clone_size: NA
cdr3_nt: TGTGCCAGCAGCCAAGAGTCCCGGGGGTCCCAGTACTTC
cdr3_aa: CASSQESRGSQYF

d_call: TRBD2
j_call: TRBJ2-6
v_call: TRBV6-1
clone_size: NA
cdr3_nt: TGTGCCAGCAGTGAGAAATGGGGGGGAGTTGGGGCCAACGTCCTGACTTTC
cdr3_aa: CASSEKWGGVGANVLTF

d_call: TRBD1
j_call: TRBJ2-1
v_call: TRBV5-1
clone_size: NA
cdr3_nt: TGCGCCAGCAACCCCGAAGGGGGCATAAGCAATGAGCAGTTCTTC
cdr3_aa: CASNPEGGISNEQFF

d_call: TRBD1
j_call: TRBJ2-7
v_call: TRBV4-1
clone_size: NA
cdr3_nt: TGCGCCAGCAGCAAACAGGGGGGTTATGATTACGAGCAGTACTTC
cdr3_aa: CASSKQGGYDYEQYF

d_call: NA
j_call: TRBJ2-1
v_call: TRBV6-1
clone_size: NA
cdr3_nt: TGTGCCAGCAGTGAAGAGTCGGGAGCTTACAATGAGCAGTTCTTC
cdr3_aa: CASSEESGAYNEQFF

d_call: TRBD2
j_call: TRBJ2-5
v_call: TRBV5-5
clone_size: NA
cdr3_nt: TGTGCCAGCAGCTTGGGGACTAGCGGGAGGGCCCGAGAGACCCAGTACTTC
cdr3_aa: CASSLGTSGRARETQYF

d_call: TRBD1
j_call: TRBJ1-1
v_call: TRBV4-1
clone_size: NA
cdr3_nt: TGCGCCAGCAGGACAGGGACAAGGAACACTGAAGCTTTCTTT
cdr3_aa: CASRTGTRNTEAFF

d_call: TRBD1
j_call: TRBJ1-2
v_call: TRBV4-2
clone_size: NA
cdr3_nt: TGTGCCAGCAGCCAAGATACGGGCAGGGGGTACTATGGCTACACCTTC
cdr3_aa: CASSQDTGRGYYGYTF

d_call: NA
j_call: TRBJ1-6
v_call: TRBV30
clone_size: NA
cdr3_nt: TGTGCCTGGAGTGTGGGGAGCTCCTATAATTCACCCCTCCACTTT
cdr3_aa: CAWSVGSSYNSPLHF

d_call: NA
j_call: TRBJ1-6
v_call: TRBV3-1/TRBV3-2
clone_size: NA
cdr3_nt: TGTGCCAGCAGCCAAGACGTCCGCCCGGGGGATTCACCCCTCCACTTT
cdr3_aa: CASSQDVRPGDSPLHF

d_call: TRBD1
j_call: TRBJ1-4
v_call: TRBV2
clone_size: NA
cdr3_nt: TGTGCCAGCAGTGGACAGGGATTTGAAAAACTGTTTTTT
cdr3_aa: CASSGQGFEKLFF

d_call: NA
j_call: TRBJ1-5
v_call: TRBV7-9
clone_size: NA
cdr3_nt: TGTGCCAGCAGCGGAGGGACGGAGAAAAATCAGCCCCAGCATTTT
cdr3_aa: CASSGGTEKNQPQHF

d_call: TRBD2
j_call: TRBJ2-1
v_call: TRBV4-2
clone_size: NA
cdr3_nt: TGTGCCAGCAGCCAAGATTTGGCTAGCGGGAGTAGCCATGAGCAGTTCTTC
cdr3_aa: CASSQDLASGSSHEQFF

d_call: TRBD1
j_call: TRBJ1-3
v_call: TRBV6-5
clone_size: once
cdr3_nt: TGTGCCAGCGCAGACAGGGCTGGAAACACCATATATTTT
cdr3_aa: CASADRAGNTIYF

d_call: TRBD1
j_call: TRBJ2-3
v_call: TRBV10-1
clone_size: NA
cdr3_nt: TGCGCCAGCAGCCGGTGGACAGGGGGTCCAGATACGCAGTATTTT
cdr3_aa: CASSRWTGGPDTQYF

d_call: TRBD2
j_call: TRBJ2-3
v_call: TRBV6-7
clone_size: NA
cdr3_nt: TGTGCCAGCAGTAATAAAAGCCTCACGTTTCCGGGACTAGTAACAGATACGCAGTATTTT
cdr3_aa: CASSNKSLTFPGLVTDTQYF

d_call: NA
j_call: TRBJ2-2
v_call: TRBV5-1
clone_size: once
cdr3_nt: TGCGCCAGCAGCCCGACAACTTACACCGGGGAGCTGTTTTTT
cdr3_aa: CASSPTTYTGELFF

d_call: NA
j_call: TRBJ1-5
v_call: TRBV7-2
clone_size: NA
cdr3_nt: TGTGCCAGCAGCTCCGGACAGCCAAATAGCAATCAGCCCCAGCATTTT
cdr3_aa: CASSSGQPNSNQPQHF

d_call: NA
j_call: TRBJ1-1
v_call: TRBV4-1
clone_size: NA
cdr3_nt: TGCGCCAGCAGCCTTACTTTGAACACTGAAGCTTTCTTT
cdr3_aa: CASSLTLNTEAFF

d_call: NA
j_call: TRBJ2-2
v_call: TRBV12-3/TRBV12-4
clone_size: NA
cdr3_nt: TGTGCCAGCAGGGCTAGCCCCGGGGAGCTGTTTTTT
cdr3_aa: CASRASPGELFF

d_call: NA
j_call: TRBJ2-3
v_call: TRBV27
clone_size: NA
cdr3_nt: TGTGCCAGCAGTTTAGACTTCTACACAGATACGCAGTATTTT
cdr3_aa: CASSLDFYTDTQYF

d_call: NA
j_call: TRBJ1-6
v_call: TRBV7-2
clone_size: NA
cdr3_nt: TGTGCCAGCAGCTTAGGGGGGGGAAGGGCTTCCTCGCTCCACTTT
cdr3_aa: CASSLGGGRASSLHF

d_call: TRBD1
j_call: TRBJ1-5
v_call: TRBV6-1
clone_size: NA
cdr3_nt: TGTGCCAGCAGTGAAGCGCGGGGGACAGGGCTCAATCAGCCCCAGCATTTT
cdr3_aa: CASSEARGTGLNQPQHF

d_call: TRBD1
j_call: TRBJ1-4
v_call: TRBV5-4
clone_size: once
cdr3_nt: TGTGCCAGCAGCCGGACAGGGGATGATAATGAAAAACTGTTTTTT
cdr3_aa: CASSRTGDDNEKLFF

d_call: NA
j_call: TRBJ1-5
v_call: TRBV28
clone_size: NA
cdr3_nt: TGTGCCAGCAGTTTACCCGGGGGAGCAAGTAATCAGCCCCAGCATTTT
cdr3_aa: CASSLPGGASNQPQHF

d_call: TRBD1
j_call: TRBJ2-3
v_call: TRBV29-1
clone_size: NA
cdr3_nt: TGCAGCGTCGCAACCGGGACAGGGGGCACAGATACGCAGTATTTT
cdr3_aa: CSVATGTGGTDTQYF

d_call: NA
j_call: TRBJ1-3
v_call: TRBV5-1
clone_size: NA
cdr3_nt: TGCGCCAGCAGCATTAATCCGACAGCGTCCGTCTCTGGAAACACCATATATTTT
cdr3_aa: CASSINPTASVSGNTIYF

d_call: NA
j_call: TRBJ1-1
v_call: TRBV6-1
clone_size: NA
cdr3_nt: TGTGCCAGCAGTGAAATACGGGGGGCAGGAAGAACTGAAGCTTTCTTT
cdr3_aa: CASSEIRGAGRTEAFF

d_call: NA
j_call: TRBJ1-6
v_call: TRBV28
clone_size: NA
cdr3_nt: TGTGCCAGCAGTTTCCCCCGGTCACCCCTCCACTTT
cdr3_aa: CASSFPRSPLHF

d_call: NA
j_call: TRBJ1-5
v_call: TRBV28
clone_size: NA
cdr3_nt: TGTGCCAGCAGTTTAGGTCGGGGCAATCAGCCCCAGCATTTT
cdr3_aa: CASSLGRGNQPQHF

d_call: NA
j_call: TRBJ2-3
v_call: TRBV28
clone_size: NA
cdr3_nt: TGTGCCAGCACGGTAGCGGTAAAAGATACGCAGTATTTT
cdr3_aa: CASTVAVKDTQYF

d_call: TRBD1
j_call: TRBJ1-2
v_call: TRBV28
clone_size: NA
cdr3_nt: TGTGCCAGCAGTTGGACAGGGGATGGCTACACCTTC
cdr3_aa: CASSWTGDGYTF

d_call: NA
j_call: TRBJ1-5
v_call: TRBV2
clone_size: NA
cdr3_nt: TGTGCCAGCCGACAGGATAGCAATCAGCCCCAGCATTTT
cdr3_aa: CASRQDSNQPQHF

d_call: TRBD1
j_call: TRBJ1-6
v_call: TRBV5-1
clone_size: NA
cdr3_nt: TGCGCCAGCAGCTTGGCAACCCCGGGACAGAGAAATTCACCCCTCCACTTT
cdr3_aa: CASSLATPGQRNSPLHF

d_call: TRBD2
j_call: TRBJ2-5
v_call: TRBV27
clone_size: once
cdr3_nt: TGTGCCAGCAGGAATAGCGGGGGTTATGAGACCCAGTACTTC
cdr3_aa: CASRNSGGYETQYF

d_call: TRBD2
j_call: TRBJ2-3
v_call: TRBV9
clone_size: NA
cdr3_nt: TGTGCCAGCGGCGCGGGACTAGCGGGAGGAACAGATACGCAGTATTTT
cdr3_aa: CASGAGLAGGTDTQYF

d_call: TRBD1
j_call: TRBJ2-7
v_call: TRBV25-1
clone_size: NA
cdr3_nt: TGTGCCACCTCGACAGGGGGCACCTACGAGCAGTACTTC
cdr3_aa: CATSTGGTYEQYF

d_call: NA
j_call: TRBJ1-6
v_call: TRBV19
clone_size: NA
cdr3_nt: TGTGCCAGTAGTATAGTTGACAGCTATAATTCACCCCTCCACTTT
cdr3_aa: CASSIVDSYNSPLHF

d_call: NA
j_call: TRBJ1-4
v_call: TRBV27
clone_size: NA
cdr3_nt: TGTGCCAGCAGTTTACAAACGACAGCGTTAAGGTTGTTTTTT
cdr3_aa: CASSLQTTALRLFF

d_call: NA
j_call: TRBJ1-4
v_call: TRBV5-6
clone_size: once
cdr3_nt: TGTGCCAGCAGCCACGACACTGCAACTAATGAAAAACTGTTTTTT
cdr3_aa: CASSHDTATNEKLFF